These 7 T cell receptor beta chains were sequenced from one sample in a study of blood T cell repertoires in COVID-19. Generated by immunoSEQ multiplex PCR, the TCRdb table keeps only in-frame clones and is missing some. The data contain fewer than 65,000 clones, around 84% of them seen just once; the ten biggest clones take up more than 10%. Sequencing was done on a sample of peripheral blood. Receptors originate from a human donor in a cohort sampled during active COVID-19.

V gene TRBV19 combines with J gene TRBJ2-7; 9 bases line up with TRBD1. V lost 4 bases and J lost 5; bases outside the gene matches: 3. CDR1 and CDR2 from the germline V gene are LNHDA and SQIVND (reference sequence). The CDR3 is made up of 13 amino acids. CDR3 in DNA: TGTGCCAGTAGTAGCCGGACAGGGGACGAGCAGTACTTC. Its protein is CASSSRTGDEQYF.

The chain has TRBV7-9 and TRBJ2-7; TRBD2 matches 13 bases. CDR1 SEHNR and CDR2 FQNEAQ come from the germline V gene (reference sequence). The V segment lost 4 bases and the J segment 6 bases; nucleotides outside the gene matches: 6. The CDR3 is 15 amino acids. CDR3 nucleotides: TGTGCCAGCAGCTCAGGGACTAGCGGGAAGGGCGAGCAGTACTTC. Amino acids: CASSSGTSGKGEQYF.

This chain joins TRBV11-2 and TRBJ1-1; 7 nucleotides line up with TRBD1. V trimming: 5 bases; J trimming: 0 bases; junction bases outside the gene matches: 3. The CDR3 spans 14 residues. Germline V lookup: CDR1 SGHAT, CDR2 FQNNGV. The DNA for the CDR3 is TGTGCCAGCAGCAAGACAGGGATGAACACTGAAGCTTTCTTT. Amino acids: CASSKTGMNTEAFF.

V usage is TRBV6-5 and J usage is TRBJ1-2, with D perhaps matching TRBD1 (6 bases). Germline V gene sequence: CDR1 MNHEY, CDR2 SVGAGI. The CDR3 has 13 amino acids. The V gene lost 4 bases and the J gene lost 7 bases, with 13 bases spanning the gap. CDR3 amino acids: CASSSTGISGYTF. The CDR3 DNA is TGTGCCAGCAGTTCAACAGGGATCTCTGGCTACACCTTC.

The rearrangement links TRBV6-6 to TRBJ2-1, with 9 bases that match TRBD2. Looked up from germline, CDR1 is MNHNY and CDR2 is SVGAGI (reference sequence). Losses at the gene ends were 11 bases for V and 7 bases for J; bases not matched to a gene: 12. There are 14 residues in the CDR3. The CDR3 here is CASLREGGTNEQFF. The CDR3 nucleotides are TGTGCCTCCTTGCGGGAGGGGGGCACGAATGAGCAGTTCTTC.

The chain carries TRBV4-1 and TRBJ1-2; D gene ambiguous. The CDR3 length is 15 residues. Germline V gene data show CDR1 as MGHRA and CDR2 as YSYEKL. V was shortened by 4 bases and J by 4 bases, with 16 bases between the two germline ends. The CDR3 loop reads CASSRTSGSLYGYTF. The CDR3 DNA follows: TGCGCCAGCAGCCGCACTTCAGGCAGTCTCTATGGCTACACCTTC.

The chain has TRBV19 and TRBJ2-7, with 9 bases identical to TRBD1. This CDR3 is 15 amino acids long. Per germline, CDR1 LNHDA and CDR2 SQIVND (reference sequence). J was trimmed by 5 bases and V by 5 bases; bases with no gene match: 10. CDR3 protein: CASSLTGTGFNEQYF. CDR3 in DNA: TGTGCCAGTAGTTTAACCGGGACAGGGTTCAACGAGCAGTACTTC.